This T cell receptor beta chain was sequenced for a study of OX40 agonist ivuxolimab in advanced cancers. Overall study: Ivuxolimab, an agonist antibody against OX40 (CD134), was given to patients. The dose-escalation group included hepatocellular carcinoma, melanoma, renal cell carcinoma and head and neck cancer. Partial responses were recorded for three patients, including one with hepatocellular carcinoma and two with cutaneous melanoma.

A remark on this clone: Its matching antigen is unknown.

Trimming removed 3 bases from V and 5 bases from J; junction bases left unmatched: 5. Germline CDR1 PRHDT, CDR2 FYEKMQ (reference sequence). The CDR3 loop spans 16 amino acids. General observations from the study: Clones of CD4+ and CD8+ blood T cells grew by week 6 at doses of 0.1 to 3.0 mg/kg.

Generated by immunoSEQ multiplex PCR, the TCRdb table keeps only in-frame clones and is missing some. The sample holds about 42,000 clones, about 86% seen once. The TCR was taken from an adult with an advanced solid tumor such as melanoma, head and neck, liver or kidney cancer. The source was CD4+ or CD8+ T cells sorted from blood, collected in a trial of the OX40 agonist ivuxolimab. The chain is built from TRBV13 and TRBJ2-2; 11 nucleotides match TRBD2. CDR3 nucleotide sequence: TGTGCCAGCAGCTTCGGGCTAGCGGGGGGTACCGGGGAGCTGTTTTTT. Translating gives CASSFGLAGGTGELFF.